A single sample is the source of the 32 T cell receptor beta chains below, sequenced in a study of CD8 T cells in ankylosing spondylitis. TCRdb ran MiXCR on the 5' RACE reads and lists one entry per CDR3 protein. This table has about 250,000 distinct CDR3 sequences, around 25% appearing once. The sample consisted of blood, either unsorted or a sorted T cell fraction (not recorded which). The receptors here all came from a male donor with ankylosing spondylitis or in good health (not recorded which).

This clonotype was seen only a few times. The chain couples TRBV20-1 to TRBJ2-5; unclear D gene. The CDR3 extends over 15 amino acids. The V and J ends lost 0 bases and 5 bases respectively, with 16 bases between them. Germline V gives CDR1 DFQATT, CDR2 SNEGSKA (reference sequence). CDR3 bases: TGCAGTGCTAGAGATCTAAGTCTTCCGCCTGAGACCCAGTACTTC. Amino acid sequence: CSARDLSLPPETQYF.

This clonotype showed up just a few times. J is TRBJ1-4 and V is TRBV20-1; tentatively, D is TRBD1 (5 bases). V was pared by 3 bases and J by 5 bases, with 7 bases between. This CDR3 region has 12 residues. The germline CDR1 and CDR2 sequences are DFQATT and SNEGSKA (reference sequence). The CDR3 sequence is CSASWGNEKLFF. CDR3 in DNA: TGCAGTGCTAGCTGGGGGAATGAAAAACTGTTTTTT.

This clonotype has more than one count but fewer than ten. V usage is TRBV20-1 and J usage is TRBJ2-6; no firm D call. The CDR3 consists of 15 residues. Germline V lookup: CDR1 DFQATT, CDR2 SNEGSKA (reference sequence). V was pared by 5 bases and J by 1 base, with 12 bases between. The CDR3 loop is CSAGPGWSGANVLTF. The CDR3 DNA sequence: TGCAGTGCTGGTCCCGGGTGGTCTGGGGCCAACGTCCTGACTTTC.

The V and J genes are TRBV28 and TRBJ2-1; 7 bases are shared with TRBD2. Per the germline V gene, CDR1 is MDHEN and CDR2 is SYDVKM. The CDR3 consists of 12 residues. Trimming at V came to 6 bases and at J to 10 bases, leaving 6 bases not matched to a gene. CDR3 nucleotide sequence: TGTGCCAGCAGCCGACTGGGACTAGAGCAGTTCTTC. Its protein product is CASSRLGLEQFF.

This clonotype was counted ten times or more. This CDR3 reads CASSFKVWGSGELFF. CDR3 nucleotide sequence: TGTGCCAGCAGTTTTAAAGTTTGGGGTTCCGGGGAGCTGTTTTTT. The rearrangement links TRBV12-3 or TRBV12-4 to TRBJ2-2; D not certain. The ends were cut back, 3 bases at V and 6 bases at J, with 14 bases in the middle. This CDR3 comprises 15 residues.

CDR3 bases: TGCAGTGCAGCGTCACCCCCCAGGGGTGAGCAGTTCTTC. Translating it yields CSAASPPRGEQFF. The genes are TRBV20-1 and TRBJ2-1, with D possibly being TRBD1 (6 bases). Germline V CDR1 and CDR2: DFQATT, SNEGSKA (reference sequence). The CDR3 spans 13 residues. Trimming stripped 6 bases from V and 9 bases from J, with 18 bases between.

This clonotype was recorded many times. The chain joins TRBV28 to TRBJ2-3, with D possibly being TRBD1 or TRBD2 (5 bases each). Germline V gene data show CDR1 as MDHEN and CDR2 as SYDVKM. V was trimmed by 4 bases and J by 4 bases, leaving 18 bases between them. The CDR3 is 16 amino acids. CDR3 sequence reads: CASSWSGRQGADTQYF. The CDR3 bases are TGTGCCAGCAGTTGGTCGGGACGTCAAGGGGCAGATACGCAGTATTTT.

This clonotype turned up a few times. V usage is TRBV20-1 and J usage is TRBJ1-1; D uncertain. V shed 1 base and J shed 5 bases, with 11 bases lying between them. Germline CDR1 DFQATT, CDR2 SNEGSKA (reference sequence). The CDR3 length is 13 residues. CDR3 in DNA: TGCAGTGCTAGAGTACCGAGGAGAACTGAAGCTTTCTTT. Translated, it gives CSARVPRRTEAFF.

This clonotype has more than one count but fewer than ten. The V gene is TRBV29-1, the J gene TRBJ2-7; 9 nucleotides align to TRBD1. CDR3 size: 13 residues. After removal of 4 bases from V and 6 bases from J, the junction contained 7 bases not matched to a gene. CDR1 and CDR2 (germline): SQVTM, ANQGSEA. Written as DNA, the CDR3 is TGCAGCGTTGTTCGACAGGGGGTTCGCGAGCAGTACTTC. Protein: CSVVRQGVREQYF.

The chain recombines TRBV10-3 with TRBJ2-5, with TRBD2 matching over 8 bases. The CDR3 extends over 17 amino acids. Germline V gene sequence: CDR1 ENHRY, CDR2 SYGVKD. The V and J ends lost 6 bases and 5 bases, in that order; junction bases with no gene match: 17. The CDR3 protein is CAISDSGGVDVSETQYF. CDR3 bases: TGTGCCATCAGCGACTCGGGGGGGGTCGATGTTTCGGAGACCCAGTACTTC.

V usage is TRBV5-4 and J usage is TRBJ2-1, with D perhaps matching TRBD2 (5 bases). V was pared by 5 bases and J by 8 bases, with 14 bases between. The CDR3 covers 13 residues. Germline V gives CDR1 SGHNT, CDR2 YYREEE (reference sequence). The CDR3 DNA reads as TGTGCCAGCAGTTCCGGGGTATGGTATGAGCAGTTCTTC. Translating it yields CASSSGVWYEQFF. Complete variable domain (other parts from reference TRBV5-4 and TRBJ2-1): ETGVTQSPTHLIKTRGQQVTLRCSSQSGHNTVSWYQQALGQGPQFIFQYYREEENGRGNFPPRFSGLQFPNYSSELNVNALELDDSALYLCASSSGVWYEQFFGPGTRLTVL.

This clonotype has ten or more counts. This sequence joins TRBV20-1 and TRBJ2-3; TRBD2 matches at 11 bases. With 3 bases clipped from V and 4 bases from J, the junction kept 6 bases outside the gene matches. CDR3 length: 15 residues. CDR1 DFQATT and CDR2 SNEGSKA come from the germline V gene (reference sequence). CDR3 amino acids: CSASVLAGGPDTQYF. As DNA, the CDR3 is TGCAGTGCTAGCGTCTTAGCGGGGGGGCCAGATACGCAGTATTTT.

The chain combines TRBV7-8 with TRBJ2-3, with 7 bases lining up with TRBD1. Germline CDR1 SGHVS, CDR2 FQNEAQ. CDR3 length: 14 residues. V lost 5 bases, J lost 6 bases, and 8 bases stayed unmatched. Here the CDR3 reads CASSQQGSRDTQYF. CDR3 bases: TGTGCCAGCAGCCAACAGGGGTCAAGGGATACGCAGTATTTT.

For the CDR3, the DNA is TGTGCCAGCTCACCGGGACGACGAACCTACGAGCAGTACTTC. This encodes CASSPGRRTYEQYF. This chain links TRBV18 with TRBJ2-7; D may be TRBD1 or TRBD2 (5 bases each). The CDR3 is 14 amino acids. V lost 3 bases and J lost 2, with 11 bases in between. The germline V gene has CDR1 KGHSH and CDR2 LQKENI.

The chain has TRBV19 and TRBJ2-1, with TRBD1 matching 9 bases. Trimming removed 5 bases from V and 7 bases from J; junction bases left unmatched: 3. Per the germline V gene, CDR1 is LNHDA and CDR2 is SQIVND (reference sequence). This CDR3 is built from 13 residues. The CDR3 DNA follows: TGTGCCAGTAGTGCCGACAGGGGGAATGAGCAGTTCTTC. As protein: CASSADRGNEQFF.

This clonotype has more than one count but fewer than ten. This chain uses TRBV20-1 with TRBJ1-4; D is perhaps TRBD1 (5 bases). The CDR3 runs to 12 residues. Germline lookup yields CDR1 DFQATT and CDR2 SNEGSKA (reference sequence). V lost 7 bases and J lost 8, with 14 bases in between. This CDR3 reads CSGRTSWEKLFF. The CDR3 DNA reads TGCAGTGGCAGGACATCCTGGGAAAAACTGTTTTTT.

This clonotype occurred a few times. V gene TRBV20-1 combines with J gene TRBJ2-1, with D perhaps matching TRBD2 (6 bases). CDR3 length equals 15 residues. V gave up 4 bases and J gave up 3 bases, with 16 bases separating them. In germline, CDR1 is DFQATT, CDR2 SNEGSKA (reference sequence). The CDR3 protein is CSANPGRGFYNEQFF. The CDR3 region has the DNA TGCAGTGCTAACCCTGGGCGGGGCTTCTACAATGAGCAGTTCTTC.

This clonotype has a handful of counts. This chain joins TRBV12-3 or TRBV12-4 and TRBJ1-5; TRBD1 aligns across 7 bases. The CDR3 length is 16 residues. J was trimmed by 4 bases and V by 4 bases; bases with no gene match: 10. As DNA, the CDR3 is TGTGCCAGCAGTTACTTGACAGGGTGGGAAAATCAGCCCCAGCATTTT. Encoded protein: CASSYLTGWENQPQHF.

This clonotype appeared a few times. V and J are TRBV20-1 and TRBJ1-5; D call uncertain. Trimming stripped 5 bases from V and 5 bases from J, with 13 bases between. The CDR3 consists of 13 residues. The germline V gene has CDR1 DFQATT and CDR2 SNEGSKA (reference sequence). CDR3 in amino acids: CSAGVPGDQPQHF. Here the CDR3 DNA reads TGCAGTGCTGGAGTCCCGGGAGATCAGCCCCAGCATTTT.

This clonotype was observed at least ten times. The CDR3 region is CASSFTGYEQYF. CDR3 nucleotides: TGTGCCAGCAGTTTTACCGGCTACGAGCAGTACTTC. The V and J genes are TRBV12-3 or TRBV12-4 and TRBJ2-7, with D uncertain. The ends were cut back, 3 bases at V and 3 bases at J, with 6 bases in the middle. CDR3 length: 12 residues.

This clonotype appeared many times. The chain employs TRBV24-1 and TRBJ2-5; D may be TRBD2 (6 bases). The CDR3 length is 15 residues. V was trimmed by 4 bases and J by 9 bases, leaving 20 bases between them. Germline CDR1 reads KGHDR; CDR2 reads SFDVKD. CDR3 coding DNA: TGTGCCACCAGTGACACCCGGGAGATCAAGAGGGCCCAGTACTTC. It codes for CATSDTREIKRAQYF.

This clonotype was observed a few times. The genes are TRBV20-1 and TRBJ2-1, with 11 bases matching TRBD1. Losses at the gene ends were 2 bases for V and 9 bases for J; bases not matched to a gene: 9. The CDR3 has 15 residues. CDR1 DFQATT and CDR2 SNEGSKA come from the germline V gene (reference sequence). CDR3 nucleotide sequence: TGCAGTGCTAGAATGATGGGACAGGGGGTCAGTGAGCAGTTCTTC. Amino acids: CSARMMGQGVSEQFF.

V gene TRBV7-6 combines with J gene TRBJ2-1, with 10 positions matching TRBD2. The germline gives CDR1 SGHVS, CDR2 FNYEAQ. This CDR3 spans 17 amino acids. Unmatched junction bases numbered 9, after V lost 1 base and J lost 6 bases. CDR3 protein: CASSLGLAGGMANEQFF. CDR3 coding DNA: TGTGCCAGCAGCTTAGGACTAGCGGGCGGGATGGCCAATGAGCAGTTCTTC.

This clonotype was detected ten times or more. The chain links TRBV29-1 to TRBJ2-3, with 7 bases matching TRBD2. The trim removed 1 base at V and 4 bases at J, leaving 2 bases unmatched. The germline V gene encodes CDR1 SQVTM and CDR2 ANQGSEA. This CDR3 spans 13 amino acids. The DNA for the CDR3 is TGCAGCGTTGAAGGGGGAGGGGCAGATACGCAGTATTTT. Amino acids: CSVEGGGADTQYF.

This clonotype was seen ten or more times. The chain is built from TRBV29-1 and TRBJ2-5, with D unresolved. Trimming cost V 3 bases and J 7 bases, with 6 bases left between them. Germline loops: CDR1 SQVTM, CDR2 ANQGSEA. The CDR3 is made up of 10 amino acids. CDR3 amino acids: CSVETGTQYF. The CDR3, as DNA: TGCAGCGTTGAGACCGGGACCCAGTACTTC.

This clonotype appeared a few times. The V call is TRBV12-3 or TRBV12-4, the J call TRBJ2-2; D gene ambiguous. CDR3 length: 15 residues. Trimming cost V 6 bases and J 7 bases, with 18 bases left between them. In DNA, the CDR3 is TGTGCCAGCAGCCCCCGACTCCTAGGTGGCGGGGAGCTGTTTTTT. This sequence encodes CASSPRLLGGGELFF.

The genes are TRBV10-3 and TRBJ2-5, with D possibly called TRBD1 or TRBD2 (5 bases each). Deletions cut 4 bases from V and 5 bases from J, with 17 bases between. The CDR3 is 15 amino acids. The germline V gene has CDR1 ENHRY and CDR2 SYGVKD. CDR3 bases: TGTGCCATCAGTGCGGCAGGGACGGGTACGGAGACCCAGTACTTC. It encodes CAISAAGTGTETQYF.

V is TRBV13 and J is TRBJ1-1, with D hard to call. There are 14 residues in the CDR3. Trimming shortened V by 1 base and J by 4 bases, and 10 bases separated the two germline ends. CDR1 and CDR2 (germline): PRHDT, FYEKMQ (reference sequence). CDR3 sequence reads: CASSLVRRSTEAFF. The CDR3 nucleotides read TGTGCCAGCAGCTTAGTCAGAAGGAGCACTGAAGCTTTCTTT.

In this sample, this clonotype turned up many times. V usage is TRBV10-3 and J usage is TRBJ1-2, with unresolved D. Germline V lookup: CDR1 ENHRY, CDR2 SYGVKD. The CDR3 contains 14 residues. V dropped 0 bases and J dropped 5 bases, with 10 bases sitting between them. The CDR3 spells CAISESWGGYGYTF. CDR3 nucleotide sequence: TGTGCCATCAGTGAGTCGTGGGGTGGTTATGGCTACACCTTC.

This clonotype has at least ten counts. This rearrangement joins TRBV12-3 or TRBV12-4 to TRBJ2-3; perhaps TRBD2 as D (6 bases). This CDR3 has 14 amino acids. The V end was cut by 7 bases, the J end by 0 bases, with 11 bases between. CDR3 protein: CASTQGLSTDTQYF. As DNA, the CDR3 is TGTGCCAGCACCCAGGGACTTAGCACAGATACGCAGTATTTT.

This clonotype turned up a few times. CDR3 amino acids: CSARVATGRETQYF. The CDR3 DNA reads as TGCAGTGCTAGAGTGGCGACAGGGAGGGAGACCCAGTACTTC. The chain links TRBV20-1 to TRBJ2-5, with D maybe TRBD1 (7 bases). This CDR3 is built from 14 residues. Germline V gene lookup returns CDR1 DFQATT and CDR2 SNEGSKA (reference sequence). V gave up 1 base and J gave up 5 bases, with 14 bases separating them.

This clonotype was counted a few times. The V and J genes are TRBV20-1 and TRBJ1-4; maybe TRBD1 (6 bases). The V end lost 4 bases, the J end lost 8 bases, and 20 bases lay between the germline ends. The V gene's germline CDR1 is DFQATT and CDR2 SNEGSKA (reference sequence). The CDR3 covers 15 residues. The CDR3 loop is CSAIPGATSSEKLFF. The CDR3 nucleotides read TGCAGTGCTATACCGGGGGCAACCTCCTCCGAAAAACTGTTTTTT.